Sequencing of this T cell receptor beta chain was carried out in a study of a mutant IDH1 vaccine in newly diagnosed glioma. Across the study: Eight vaccinations went to patients in weeks 1, 3, 5, 7, 11, 15, 19, 23. Before enrollment, the patients had been treated with radiotherapy alone, temozolomide alone, or both together. Most of them had received both. The first vaccination came 4-6 weeks after radiotherapy alone, or with temozolomide cycles. The study, taken as a whole, reports: Pseudoprogression apparently tracked independently of changes in top peripheral T cell clonotypes.

With regard to this clone: The antigen is undetermined.

Specified time point: week 11, during vaccination. A 20-mer mutant IDH1 peptide at 300 ug was injected subcutaneously with topical imiquimod. The V end lost 0 bases, the J end lost 9 bases, and 15 bases lay between the germline ends. The length of the CDR3 is 15 residues. CDR1 and CDR2 from the germline V gene are LGHNA and YNFKEQ. Profiling relied on immunoSEQ multiplex PCR, and the TCRdb table lists in-frame clones only, not all of them. The sample includes roughly 48,000 clones, 91% of them seen just once. Specimen: PBMCs, collected from a glioma patient whose treatment included an IDH1 peptide vaccine. The chain recombines TRBV4-2 with TRBJ2-1; D is unresolved. The sequence derives from a man between 50 and 59 years old with glioma. Here the CDR3 DNA reads TGTGCCAGCAGCCAAGACCGGGTTAAAGTTGGTGAGCAGTTCTTC. Amino acids: CASSQDRVKVGEQFF.